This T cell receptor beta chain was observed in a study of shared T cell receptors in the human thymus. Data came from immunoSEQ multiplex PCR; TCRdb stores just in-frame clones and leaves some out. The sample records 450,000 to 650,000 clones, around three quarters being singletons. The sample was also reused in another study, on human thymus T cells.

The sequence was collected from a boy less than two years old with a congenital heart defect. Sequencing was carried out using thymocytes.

The CDR3, as DNA: TGCGCCAGCAGCCGAGGCGGGGTGGGACAGGGGCTGGAGCAGCCCCAGCATTTT. Translating it yields CASSRGGVGQGLEQPQHF. This chain connects TRBV4-1 to TRBJ1-5; TRBD1 aligns across 10 bases. Germline CDR1 MGHRA, CDR2 YSYEKL. CDR3 length equals 18 residues. The J segment lost 7 bases and the V segment lost 4 bases, leaving 16 bases of the junction unmatched.